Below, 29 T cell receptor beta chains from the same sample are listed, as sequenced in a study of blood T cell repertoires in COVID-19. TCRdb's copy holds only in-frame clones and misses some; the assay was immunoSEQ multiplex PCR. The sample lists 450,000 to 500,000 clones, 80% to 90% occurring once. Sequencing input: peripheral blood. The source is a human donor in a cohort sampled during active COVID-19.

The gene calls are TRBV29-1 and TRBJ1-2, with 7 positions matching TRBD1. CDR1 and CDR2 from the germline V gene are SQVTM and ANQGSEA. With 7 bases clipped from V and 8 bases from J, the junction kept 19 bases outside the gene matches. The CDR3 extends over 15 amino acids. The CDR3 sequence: CSATRTGASDGGYTF. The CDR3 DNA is TGCAGCGCTACCCGTACAGGGGCCTCAGACGGGGGCTACACCTTC.

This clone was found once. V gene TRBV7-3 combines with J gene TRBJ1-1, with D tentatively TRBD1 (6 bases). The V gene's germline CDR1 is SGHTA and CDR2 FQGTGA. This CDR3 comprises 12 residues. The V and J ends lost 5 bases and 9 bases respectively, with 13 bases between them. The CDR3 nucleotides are TGTGCCAGCAGCCTAAGAGGGGGTCAAGCTTTCTTT. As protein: CASSLRGGQAFF.

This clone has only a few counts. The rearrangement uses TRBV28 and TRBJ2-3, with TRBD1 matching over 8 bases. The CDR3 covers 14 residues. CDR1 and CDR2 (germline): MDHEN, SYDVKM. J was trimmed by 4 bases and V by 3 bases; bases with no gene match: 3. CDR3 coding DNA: TGTGCCAGCAGTTTGTTACAGGGGGCAGATACGCAGTATTTT. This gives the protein CASSLLQGADTQYF.

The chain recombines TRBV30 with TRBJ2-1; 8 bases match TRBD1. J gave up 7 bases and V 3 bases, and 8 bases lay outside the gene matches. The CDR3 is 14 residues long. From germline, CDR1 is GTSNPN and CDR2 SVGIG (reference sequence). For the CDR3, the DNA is TGTGCCTGGAGCAGGGGGCCAGCCACTAATGAGCAGTTCTTC. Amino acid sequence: CAWSRGPATNEQFF.

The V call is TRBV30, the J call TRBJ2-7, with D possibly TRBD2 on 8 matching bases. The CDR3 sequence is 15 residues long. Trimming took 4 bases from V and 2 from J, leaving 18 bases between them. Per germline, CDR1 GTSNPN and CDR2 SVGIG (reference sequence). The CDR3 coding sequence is TGTGCCTGGATCGACAGGGCGGGAGGCGCCTACGAGCAGTACTTC. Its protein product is CAWIDRAGGAYEQYF.

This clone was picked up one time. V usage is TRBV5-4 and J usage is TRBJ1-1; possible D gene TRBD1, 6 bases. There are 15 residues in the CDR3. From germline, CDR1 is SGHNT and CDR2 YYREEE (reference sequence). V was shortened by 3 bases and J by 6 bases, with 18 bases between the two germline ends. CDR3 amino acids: CASSSKQVPGAEAFF. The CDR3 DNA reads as TGTGCCAGCAGCTCCAAACAGGTCCCAGGGGCTGAAGCTTTCTTT.

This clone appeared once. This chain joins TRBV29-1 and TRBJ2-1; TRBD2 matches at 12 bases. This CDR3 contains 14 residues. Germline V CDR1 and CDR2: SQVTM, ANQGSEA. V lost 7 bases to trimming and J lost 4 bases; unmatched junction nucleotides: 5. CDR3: CSATGLAGYNEQFF. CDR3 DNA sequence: TGCAGCGCGACGGGACTAGCGGGTTACAATGAGCAGTTCTTC.

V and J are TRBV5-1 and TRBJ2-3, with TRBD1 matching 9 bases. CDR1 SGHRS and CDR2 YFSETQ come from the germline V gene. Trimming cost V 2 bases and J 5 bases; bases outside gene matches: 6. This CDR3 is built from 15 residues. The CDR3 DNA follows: TGCGCCAGCAGCTTACAGGGGGCTACGGGAGATACGCAGTATTTT. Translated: CASSLQGATGDTQYF. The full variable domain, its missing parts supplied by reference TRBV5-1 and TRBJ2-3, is KAGVTQTPRYLIKTRGQQVTLSCSPISGHRSVSWYQQTPGQGLQFLFEYFSETQRNKGNFPGRFSGRQFSNSRSEMNVSTLELGDSALYLCASSLQGATGDTQYFGPGTRLTVL.

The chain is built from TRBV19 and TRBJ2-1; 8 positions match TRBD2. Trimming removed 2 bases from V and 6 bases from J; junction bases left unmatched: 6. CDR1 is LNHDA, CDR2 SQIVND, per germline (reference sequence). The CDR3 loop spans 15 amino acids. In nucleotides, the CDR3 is TGTGCCAGTAGTATAAGCAGCGGGGGCTTCAATGAGCAGTTCTTC. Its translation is CASSISSGGFNEQFF. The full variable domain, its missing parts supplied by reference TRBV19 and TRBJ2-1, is DGGITQSPKYLFRKEGQNVTLSCEQNLNHDAMYWYRQDPGQGLRLIYYSQIVNDFQKGDIAEGYSVSREKKESFPLTVTSAQKNPTAFYLCASSISSGGFNEQFFGPGTRLTVL.

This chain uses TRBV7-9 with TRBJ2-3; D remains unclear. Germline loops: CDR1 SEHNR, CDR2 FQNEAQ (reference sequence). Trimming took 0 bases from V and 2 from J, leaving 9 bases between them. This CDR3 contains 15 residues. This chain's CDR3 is CASSLAHNPTDTQYF. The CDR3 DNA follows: TGTGCCAGCAGCTTAGCACACAACCCCACAGATACGCAGTATTTT.

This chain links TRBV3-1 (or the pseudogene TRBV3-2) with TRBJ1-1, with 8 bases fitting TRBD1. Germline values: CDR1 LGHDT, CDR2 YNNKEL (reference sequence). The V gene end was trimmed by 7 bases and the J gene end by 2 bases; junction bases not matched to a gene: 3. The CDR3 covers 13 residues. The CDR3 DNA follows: TGTGCCAGCATCGACAGGGGAAACACTGAAGCTTTCTTT. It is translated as CASIDRGNTEAFF.

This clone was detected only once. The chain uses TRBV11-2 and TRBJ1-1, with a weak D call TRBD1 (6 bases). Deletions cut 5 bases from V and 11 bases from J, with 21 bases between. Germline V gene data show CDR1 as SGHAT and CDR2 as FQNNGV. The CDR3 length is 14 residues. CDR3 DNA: TGTGCCAGCAGCCCCCCGGGGGGGGCACGGAGGGCTTTCTTT. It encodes CASSPPGGARRAFF.

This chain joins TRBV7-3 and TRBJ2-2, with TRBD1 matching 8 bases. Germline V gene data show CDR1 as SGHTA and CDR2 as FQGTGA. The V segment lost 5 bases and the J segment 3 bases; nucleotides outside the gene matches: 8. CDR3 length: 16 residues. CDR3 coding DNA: TGTGCCAGCAGCCCACAGGGGGGTAGGGACACCGGGGAGCTGTTTTTT. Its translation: CASSPQGGRDTGELFF.

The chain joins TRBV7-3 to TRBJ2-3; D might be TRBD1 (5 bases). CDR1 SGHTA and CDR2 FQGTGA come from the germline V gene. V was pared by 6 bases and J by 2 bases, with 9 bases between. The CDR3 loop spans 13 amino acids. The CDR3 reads CASSLGPTDTQYF. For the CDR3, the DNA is TGTGCCAGCAGTTTGGGGCCCACAGATACGCAGTATTTT.

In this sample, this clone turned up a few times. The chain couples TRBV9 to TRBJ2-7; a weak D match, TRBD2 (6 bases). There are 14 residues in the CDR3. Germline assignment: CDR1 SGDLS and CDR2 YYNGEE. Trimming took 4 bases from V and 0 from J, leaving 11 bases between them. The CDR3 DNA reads TGTGCCAGCAGCCGGATGGACTACTCCTACGAGCAGTACTTC. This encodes CASSRMDYSYEQYF.

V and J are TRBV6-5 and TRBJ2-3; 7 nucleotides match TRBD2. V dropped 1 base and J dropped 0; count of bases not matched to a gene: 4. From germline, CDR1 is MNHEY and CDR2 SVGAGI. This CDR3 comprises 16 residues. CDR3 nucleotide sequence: TGTGCCAGCAGTTACTACGGCGGGGGAAGCACAGATACGCAGTATTTT. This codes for CASSYYGGGSTDTQYF.

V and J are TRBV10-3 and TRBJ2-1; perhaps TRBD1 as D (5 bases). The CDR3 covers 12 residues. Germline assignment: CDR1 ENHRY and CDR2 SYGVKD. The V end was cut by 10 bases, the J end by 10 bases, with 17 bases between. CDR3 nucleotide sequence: TGTGCCACAGGGAACTGGAAAGGAGAGCAGTTCTTC. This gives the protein CATGNWKGEQFF.

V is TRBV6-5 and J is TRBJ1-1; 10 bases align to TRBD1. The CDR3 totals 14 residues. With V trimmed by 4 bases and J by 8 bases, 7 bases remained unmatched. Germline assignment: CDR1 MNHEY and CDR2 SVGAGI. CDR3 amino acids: CASSSGQGRSEAFF. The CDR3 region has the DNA TGTGCCAGCAGTTCGGGACAGGGGAGGTCCGAAGCTTTCTTT.

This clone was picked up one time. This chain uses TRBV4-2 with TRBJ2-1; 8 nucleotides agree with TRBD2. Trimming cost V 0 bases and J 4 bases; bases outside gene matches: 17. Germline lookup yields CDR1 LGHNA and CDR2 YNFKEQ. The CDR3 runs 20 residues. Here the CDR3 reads CASSQEGRPGLAIIYNEQFF. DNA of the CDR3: TGTGCCAGCAGCCAAGAGGGGCGCCCTGGACTAGCAATTATTTACAATGAGCAGTTCTTC.

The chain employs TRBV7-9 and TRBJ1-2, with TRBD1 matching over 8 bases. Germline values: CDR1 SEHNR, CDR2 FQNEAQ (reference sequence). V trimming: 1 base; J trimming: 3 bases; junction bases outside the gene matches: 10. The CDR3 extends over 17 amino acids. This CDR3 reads CASSLGRTGYIDYGYTF. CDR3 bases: TGTGCCAGCAGCTTAGGGAGGACAGGGTATATTGACTATGGCTACACCTTC.

The CDR3 is CASSQMGRGANYGYTF. The CDR3 DNA sequence: TGTGCCAGCAGCCAAATGGGGAGGGGCGCCAACTATGGCTACACCTTC. The chain recombines TRBV27 with TRBJ1-2; D possibly corresponds to TRBD1 (5 bases). The V and J ends lost 6 bases and 2 bases respectively, with 19 bases between them. Germline CDR1 reads MNHEY; CDR2 reads SMNVEV (reference sequence). The CDR3 extends over 16 amino acids.

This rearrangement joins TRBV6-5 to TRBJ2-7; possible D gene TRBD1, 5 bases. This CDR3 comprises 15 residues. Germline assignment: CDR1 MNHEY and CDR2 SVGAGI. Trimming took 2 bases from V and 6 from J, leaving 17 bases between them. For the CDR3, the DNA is TGTGCCAGCAGTTACCGACAGTCCGGGTTTACCGAGCAGTACTTC. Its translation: CASSYRQSGFTEQYF.

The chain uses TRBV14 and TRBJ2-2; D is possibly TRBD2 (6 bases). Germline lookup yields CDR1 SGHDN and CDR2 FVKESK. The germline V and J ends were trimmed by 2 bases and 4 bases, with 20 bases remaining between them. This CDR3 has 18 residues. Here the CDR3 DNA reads TGTGCCAGCAGCCAACCCCCGCGTCGAGCGGGCAGCACCGGGGAGCTGTTTTTT. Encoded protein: CASSQPPRRAGSTGELFF.

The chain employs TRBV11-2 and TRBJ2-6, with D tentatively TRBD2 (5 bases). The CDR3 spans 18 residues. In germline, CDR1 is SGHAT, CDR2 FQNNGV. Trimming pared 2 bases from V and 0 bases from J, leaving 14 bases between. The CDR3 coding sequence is TGTGCCAGCAGCTTAATGCGGGCCCCAAGCTCTGGGGCCAACGTCCTGACTTTC. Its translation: CASSLMRAPSSGANVLTF.

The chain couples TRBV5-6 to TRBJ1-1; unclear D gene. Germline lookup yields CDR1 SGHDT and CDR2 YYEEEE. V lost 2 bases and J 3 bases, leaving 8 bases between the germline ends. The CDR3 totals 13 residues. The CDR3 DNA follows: TGTGCCAGCAGCTTTAGCCGGGACACTGAAGCTTTCTTT. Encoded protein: CASSFSRDTEAFF.

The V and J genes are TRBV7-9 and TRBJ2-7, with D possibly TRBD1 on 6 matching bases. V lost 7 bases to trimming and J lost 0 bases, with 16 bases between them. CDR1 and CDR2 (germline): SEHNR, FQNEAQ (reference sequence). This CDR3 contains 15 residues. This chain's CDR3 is CASTPTGIGSYEQYF. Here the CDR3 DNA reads TGTGCCAGCACCCCGACAGGAATAGGCTCCTACGAGCAGTACTTC.

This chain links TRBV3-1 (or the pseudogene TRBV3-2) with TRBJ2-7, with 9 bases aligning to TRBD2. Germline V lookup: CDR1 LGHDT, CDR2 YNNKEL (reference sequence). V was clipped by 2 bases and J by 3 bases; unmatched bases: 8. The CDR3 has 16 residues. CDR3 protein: CASSQYRLAESYEQYF. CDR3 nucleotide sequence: TGTGCCAGCAGCCAATATAGACTAGCGGAGAGCTACGAGCAGTACTTC.

The CDR3 coding sequence is TGCGCCAGCAGCTTGGCCGGGGGAATTGCCACAGATACGCAGTATTTT. Residues: CASSLAGGIATDTQYF. V usage is TRBV5-1 and J usage is TRBJ2-3; possible D gene TRBD2, 6 bases. The V end lost 0 bases, the J end lost 2 bases, and 13 bases lay between the germline ends. CDR1 and CDR2 (germline): SGHRS, YFSETQ. This CDR3 is built from 16 residues.

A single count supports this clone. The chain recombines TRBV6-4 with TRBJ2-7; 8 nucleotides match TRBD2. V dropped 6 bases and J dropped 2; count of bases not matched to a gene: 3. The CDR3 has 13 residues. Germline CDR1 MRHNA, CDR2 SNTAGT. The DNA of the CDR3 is TGTGCCAGCAGGGTGGGACTAGCCTACGAGCAGTACTTC. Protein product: CASRVGLAYEQYF.